The 21 T cell receptor beta chains below all came from one sample that was sequenced in a study of cytomegalovirus exposure and HLA in healthy donors. The PCR made use of 60 Vbeta and 13 Jbeta primers. Assay: immunoSEQ multiplex PCR; the TCRdb copy retains only in-frame clones and omits some. This sample has tens of thousands of clones, with roughly 70% found just once. Sequenced sample: PBMCs. The origin of the receptors is a woman aged 55 to 70 in good health and CMV-seropositive.

Worth noting for this clone: Being one base from a much bigger clone, this may be a read error. This sequence joins TRBV5-4 and TRBJ2-7; the D gene is possibly TRBD2 (7 bases). There are 16 residues in the CDR3. The V gene's germline CDR1 is SGHNT and CDR2 YYREEE (reference sequence). The V and J ends lost 2 bases and 2 bases respectively, with 17 bases between them. The CDR3 loop is CASSLEFGGAPYEQYF. As DNA, the CDR3 is TGTGCCAGCAGCTTAGAGTTTGGGGGGGCCCCCTACGAGCAGTACTTC.

The gene calls are TRBV7-6 and TRBJ1-4; maybe TRBD1 (6 bases). V lost 3 bases, J lost 2 bases, and 7 bases lay in between. The CDR3 runs 14 residues. Germline CDR1 reads SGHVS; CDR2 reads FNYEAQ. The CDR3 reads CASSFQGTNEKLFF. The DNA for the CDR3 is TGTGCCAGCAGCTTCCAGGGGACTAATGAAAAACTGTTTTTT.

The rearrangement uses TRBV5-8 and TRBJ2-7, with TRBD2 matching 7 bases. The CDR3 is 16 residues long. From germline, CDR1 is SGHTS and CDR2 YDEGEE. The J segment lost 0 bases and the V segment lost 1 base, leaving 7 bases of the junction unmatched. The CDR3 region is CASSLIGGGSSYEQYF. Here the CDR3 DNA reads TGTGCCAGCAGCTTGATTGGGGGGGGAAGCTCCTACGAGCAGTACTTC.

The chain combines TRBV10-3 with TRBJ1-2, with a weak D call TRBD1 (6 bases). The CDR3 is 12 amino acids. The germline V gene has CDR1 ENHRY and CDR2 SYGVKD. V lost 11 bases, J lost 5 bases, and 15 bases lay in between. The CDR3 coding sequence is TGTGCCTCGACCCCAGGGACATATGGCTACACCTTC. Its protein is CASTPGTYGYTF.

This clone was counted between two and nine times. V gene TRBV4-3 combines with J gene TRBJ1-2; no firm D call. The CDR3 is 15 amino acids. V dropped 2 bases and J dropped 5 bases, with 15 bases sitting between them. Germline values: CDR1 LGHNA, CDR2 YSLEER. In DNA, the CDR3 is TGCGCCAGCAGCCAATCGAAGGGAACGGGGTATGGCTACACCTTC. Its translation is CASSQSKGTGYGYTF.

This clone has more than one count but fewer than ten. V usage is TRBV19 and J usage is TRBJ2-7; the D gene is possibly TRBD1 (6 bases). The CDR3 runs to 13 residues. V was trimmed by 5 bases and J by 4 bases, leaving 12 bases between them. The germline gives CDR1 LNHDA, CDR2 SQIVND (reference sequence). DNA of the CDR3: TGTGCCAGTAGTGCCACAGGGCTTTACGAGCAGTACTTC. This gives the protein CASSATGLYEQYF. Using reference TRBV19 and TRBJ2-7 for the parts outside the CDR3, the full variable domain is DGGITQSPKYLFRKEGQNVTLSCEQNLNHDAMYWYRQDPGQGLRLIYYSQIVNDFQKGDIAEGYSVSREKKESFPLTVTSAQKNPTAFYLCASSATGLYEQYFGPGTRLTVT.

This clone appeared a few times. The chain combines TRBV7-9 with TRBJ2-5, with 7 bases fitting TRBD2. This CDR3 spans 15 amino acids. V shed 3 bases and J 1 base; nucleotides not matched to a gene: 5. In germline, CDR1 is SEHNR, CDR2 FQNEAQ (reference sequence). CDR3 amino acids: CASSLFGGGQETQYF. The CDR3 DNA is TGTGCCAGCAGCTTGTTCGGCGGGGGCCAAGAGACCCAGTACTTC.

J is TRBJ1-1 and V is TRBV5-1; possibly TRBD1 for D (6 bases). Germline values: CDR1 SGHRS, CDR2 YFSETQ. The CDR3 is 14 residues long. The V end was cut by 6 bases, the J end by 4 bases, with 16 bases between. CDR3 DNA sequence: TGCGCCAGCACACGACAGGACGAGGGCACTGAAGCTTTCTTT. Translating gives CASTRQDEGTEAFF.

This chain uses TRBV7-9 with TRBJ1-3; 8 bases agree with TRBD1. The germline gives CDR1 SEHNR, CDR2 FQNEAQ (reference sequence). V gave up 5 bases and J gave up 2 bases; unmatched junction bases: 8. CDR3 length equals 16 residues. The CDR3 sequence is CASSEGQGLAGNTIYF. CDR3 nucleotides: TGTGCCAGCAGCGAAGGACAGGGATTAGCTGGAAACACCATATATTTT.

This clone showed up just once. J is TRBJ2-3 and V is TRBV11-3; tentative D call: TRBD2 (5 bases). Germline V gene lookup returns CDR1 SGHNT and CDR2 YENEEA. Trimming stripped 5 bases from V and 2 bases from J, with 11 bases between. The CDR3 loop spans 14 amino acids. Written as DNA, the CDR3 is TGTGCCAGCAGCGCGGACGGGATCACAGATACGCAGTATTTT. Its protein product is CASSADGITDTQYF.

V usage is TRBV11-3 and J usage is TRBJ2-2; 7 bases fit TRBD2. Germline V CDR1 and CDR2: SGHNT, YENEEA. This CDR3 is 15 amino acids long. Trimming took 4 bases from V and 4 from J; bases not matched to a gene: 6. The CDR3 DNA is TGTGCCAGCAGCTCCTCGGGCGGGGGCACCGGGGAGCTGTTTTTT. Its translation: CASSSSGGGTGELFF.

By sample fraction, this clone is medium-sized (0.01 to 0.1%). Different DNA sequences within this sample yield the same CDR3. The V call is TRBV30, the J call TRBJ2-1; the D is unclear. Germline CDR1 is GTSNPN and CDR2 is SVGIG (reference sequence). The CDR3 runs 16 residues. Trimming shortened V by 2 bases and J by 2 bases, and 16 bases separated the two germline ends. CDR3 sequence reads: CAWSCVLPEPYNEQFF. The CDR3 coding sequence is TGTGCCTGGAGTTGCGTACTCCCTGAGCCCTACAATGAGCAGTTCTTC.

This clone has a handful of counts. Relative to the germline gene, one junction end is altered; a read error may explain this. The chain has TRBV5-4 and TRBJ1-1, with D hard to call. The CDR3 spans 16 residues. Germline values: CDR1 SGHNT, CDR2 YYREEE (reference sequence). CDR3 amino acids: CACSPPGGKVNTEAFF. The CDR3 DNA is TGTGCCTGCAGCCCACCTGGAGGGAAGGTGAACACTGAAGCTTTCTTT. The full variable domain, completed using reference TRBV5-4 and TRBJ1-1, is ETGVTQSPTHLIKTRGQQVTLRCSSQSGHNTVSWYQQALGQGPQFIFQYYREEENGRGNFPPRFSGLQFPNYSSELNVNALELDDSALYLCACSPPGGKVNTEAFFGQGTRLTVV.

The V gene is TRBV11-2, the J gene TRBJ1-2, with 8 bases fitting TRBD1. V shed 1 base, J shed 7 bases, and the junction held 5 bases outside the gene matches. Germline V lookup: CDR1 SGHAT, CDR2 FQNNGV. The CDR3 runs 14 residues. This CDR3 reads CASSLGDRSTGYTF. CDR3 bases: TGTGCCAGCAGCTTAGGGGACAGGTCTACTGGCTACACCTTC.

This chain connects TRBV7-2 to TRBJ1-6; D is undetermined. The CDR3 consists of 12 residues. CDR1 SGHTA and CDR2 FQGNSA come from the germline V gene. V lost 3 bases to trimming and J lost 7 bases, with 4 bases between them. The chain's CDR3 is CASSFTNSPLHF. CDR3 DNA: TGTGCCAGCAGCTTCACAAATTCACCCCTCCACTTT. Supplemented by reference TRBV7-2 and TRBJ1-6, the full variable domain reads GAGVSQSPSNKVTEKGKDVELRCDPISGHTALYWYRQSLGQGLEFLIYFQGNSAPDKSGLPSDRFSAERTGGSVSTLTIQRTQQEDSAVYLCASSFTNSPLHFGNGTRLTVT.

The rearrangement uses TRBV4-1 and TRBJ2-7; perhaps TRBD2 as D (6 bases). The germline gives CDR1 MGHRA, CDR2 YSYEKL. This CDR3 region has 15 residues. Trimming took off 0 bases at V and 2 bases at J, with 11 bases between the two ends. CDR3 in amino acids: CASSQDGRGAYEQYF. CDR3 DNA: TGCGCCAGCAGCCAAGACGGGCGGGGTGCCTACGAGCAGTACTTC.

The J gene is TRBJ2-7, the V gene TRBV6-1; 9 nucleotides agree with TRBD1. J lost 3 bases, V lost 7 bases, and 7 bases had no gene match. CDR1 and CDR2 (germline): MNHNS, SASEGT. This CDR3 has 14 amino acids. The CDR3 protein is CASNLDRGSYEQYF. The DNA for the CDR3 is TGTGCCAGCAACTTAGACAGGGGGAGCTACGAGCAGTACTTC.

This rearrangement joins TRBV5-5 to TRBJ2-2; 7 bases match TRBD1. This CDR3 is 15 amino acids long. With 4 bases clipped from V and 4 bases from J, the junction kept 7 bases outside the gene matches. Germline V CDR1 and CDR2: SGHKS, YYEKEE (reference sequence). As DNA, the CDR3 is TGTGCCAGCAGCCCCACAGGGGAAACCACCGGGGAGCTGTTTTTT. Protein: CASSPTGETTGELFF.

Comments on this clone: Its ends do not fully match the called genes, so a read error is possible. The V call is TRBV2, the J call TRBJ2-5, with D perhaps TRBD1 (5 bases). Germline loops: CDR1 SNHLY, CDR2 FYNNEI. This CDR3 spans 15 amino acids. DNA for the CDR3: TGTGCCAGCACCCTCCCGACAGCCAACCAAGAGAGCCAGTACTTC. This sequence encodes CASTLPTANQESQYF.

The chain uses TRBV2 and TRBJ1-1, with 9 bases matching TRBD1. The CDR3 is made up of 12 amino acids. Germline trimming cut 6 bases from V and 10 bases from J; bases unmatched to any gene: 6. Germline CDR1 reads SNHLY; CDR2 reads FYNNEI. Here the CDR3 DNA reads TGTGCCAGCAGCGAACAGGGGGCCGGAGCTTTCTTT. Encoded protein: CASSEQGAGAFF.

This clone was observed a few times. The chain employs TRBV7-9 and TRBJ1-2, with 7 bases matching TRBD1. The CDR3 has 16 amino acids. The V segment lost 3 bases and the J segment 4 bases; nucleotides outside the gene matches: 11. Germline V gene data show CDR1 as SEHNR and CDR2 as FQNEAQ (reference sequence). CDR3: CASSFGRSGQPYGYTF. The DNA for the CDR3 is TGTGCCAGCAGCTTCGGCAGGTCGGGACAGCCCTATGGCTACACCTTC.